The 5 T cell receptor beta chains below come from one sample, sequenced in a study of CD4 T cells in relation to SARS-CoV-2 and coronaviruses. TCRdb's table, derived via immunoSEQ multiplex PCR, lists solely in-frame clones and lacks some. Of about 36,000 clones in the sample, 77% were seen once. For these TCRs, the target antigens are not known. The source material was memory CD4+ T cells from PBMCs, cultured in vitro. Source of these receptors: an adult with COVID-19.

The rearrangement joins TRBV7-2 to TRBJ2-5; D unresolved. V dropped 0 bases and J dropped 2 bases, with 4 bases sitting between them. This CDR3 region has 13 residues. CDR1 and CDR2 from the germline V gene are SGHTA and FQGNSA. Written as DNA, the CDR3 is TGTGCCAGCAGCTTAGCCCATCAAGAGACCCAGTACTTC. It yields the protein CASSLAHQETQYF.

This clone was recorded a few times. The chain links TRBV2 to TRBJ1-6; 7 bases align to TRBD1. V gave up 6 bases and J gave up 7 bases; unmatched junction bases: 9. This CDR3 region has 15 residues. Germline V lookup: CDR1 SNHLY, CDR2 FYNNEI. CDR3 in amino acids: CASSPQGVTNSPLHF. The CDR3 region has the DNA TGTGCCAGCAGCCCCCAGGGGGTGACAAATTCACCCCTCCACTTT.

The chain couples TRBV7-9 to TRBJ1-2; D may be TRBD1 (6 bases). The V end was cut by 5 bases, the J end by 4 bases, with 20 bases between. The CDR3 runs to 16 residues. CDR1 is SEHNR and CDR2 is FQNEAQ in the germline V gene (reference sequence). The CDR3 reads CASSTDGIPGAYGYTF. Here the CDR3 DNA reads TGTGCCAGCAGCACAGACGGGATCCCGGGGGCCTATGGCTACACCTTC.

This clone was counted a few times. The chain recombines TRBV19 with TRBJ2-3, with a possible D match to TRBD1 (6 bases). Germline CDR1 is LNHDA and CDR2 is SQIVND (reference sequence). Trimming stripped 10 bases from V and 8 bases from J, with 16 bases between. The CDR3 contains 12 residues. CDR3 protein: CATGQSVSTQYF. Written as DNA, the CDR3 is TGTGCCACCGGACAGAGTGTGTCTACGCAGTATTTT. The whole variable domain, remainder taken from reference TRBV19 and TRBJ2-3, is DGGITQSPKYLFRKEGQNVTLSCEQNLNHDAMYWYRQDPGQGLRLIYYSQIVNDFQKGDIAEGYSVSREKKESFPLTVTSAQKNPTAFYLCATGQSVSTQYFGPGTRLTVL.

CDR3 in amino acids: CASSFRENEQFF. The CDR3 DNA sequence: TGTGCCAGCAGCTTCCGGGAGAATGAGCAGTTCTTC. The rearrangement uses TRBV5-4 and TRBJ2-1; a weak D match, TRBD2 (6 bases). The CDR3 has 12 residues. Looked up from germline, CDR1 is SGHNT and CDR2 is YYREEE (reference sequence). V was pared by 2 bases and J by 7 bases, with 7 bases between.